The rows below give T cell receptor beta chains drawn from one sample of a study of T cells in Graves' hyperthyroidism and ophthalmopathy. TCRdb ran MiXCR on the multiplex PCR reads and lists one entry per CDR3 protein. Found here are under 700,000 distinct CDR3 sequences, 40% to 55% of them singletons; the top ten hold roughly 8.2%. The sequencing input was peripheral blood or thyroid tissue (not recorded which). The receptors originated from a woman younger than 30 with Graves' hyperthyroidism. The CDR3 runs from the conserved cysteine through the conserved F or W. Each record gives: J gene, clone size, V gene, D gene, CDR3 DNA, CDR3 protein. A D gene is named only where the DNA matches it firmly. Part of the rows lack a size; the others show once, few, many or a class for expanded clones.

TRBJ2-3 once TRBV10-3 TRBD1 TGTGCCATCAGTGGCATTGGGACAGGGGGCGCAGATACGCAGTATTTT CAISGIGTGGADTQYF
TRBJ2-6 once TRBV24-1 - TGTGCCACCCGACCCGGGGTGAACACTGAAGCTTTC CATRPGVNTEAF
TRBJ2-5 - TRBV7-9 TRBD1 TGTGCCAGCAGCCCCGATCCCGGGACAGGGACGGGAGAGACCCAGTACTTC CASSPDPGTGTGETQYF
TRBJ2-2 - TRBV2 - TGTGCCAGCAGTGCGGGAGTTGTCACCGGGGAGCTGTTTTTT CASSAGVVTGELFF
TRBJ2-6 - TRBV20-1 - TGCAGTGTTATAGCAGGGAAAGGGGCCAACGTCCTGACTTTC CSVIAGKGANVLTF
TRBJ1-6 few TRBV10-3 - TGTGCCATCAGTGAGTCAGGTCAGCCCCTCCACTTT CAISESGQPLHF
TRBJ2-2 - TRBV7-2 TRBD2 TGCGCCAGCAGCCAAGAAATGATAAGCGGGAGCGGGACCGGGGAGCTGTTTTTT CASSQEMISGSGTGELFF
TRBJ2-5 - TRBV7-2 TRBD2 TGTGCCAGCAGCTTCCCCGCGGGAGGAGGCTGGGAGACCCAGTACTTC CASSFPAGGGWETQYF
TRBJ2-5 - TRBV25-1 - TGTGCCAGCAGTTTGTCGAGGGTTGAGAGAGAGACCCAGTACTTC CASSLSRVERETQYF
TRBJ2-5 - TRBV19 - TGTGCCAGTAGTATGGGGCTCGGGGGCCAAGAGACCCAGTACTTC CASSMGLGGQETQYF
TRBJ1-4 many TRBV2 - TGTGCCAGCATGATGAATGAAAAACTGTTTTTT CASMMNEKLFF
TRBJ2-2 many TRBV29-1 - TGCAGCGTTGATAGTGTAACCGGGGAGCTGTTTTTT CSVDSVTGELFF
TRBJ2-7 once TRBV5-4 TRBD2 TGTGCCAGCAGCGGGTCGACTAGCGGGGCCGGCGAGCAGTACTTC CASSGSTSGAGEQYF
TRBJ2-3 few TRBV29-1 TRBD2 TGCAGCGTTGAAGATCCGACTAGCGCTAGCACAGATACGCAGTATTTT CSVEDPTSASTDTQYF
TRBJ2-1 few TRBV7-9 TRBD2 TGTGCCAGCAGCTTAGCGTTTCTAGCGGGAGGGCAGTTCTTC CASSLAFLAGGQFF
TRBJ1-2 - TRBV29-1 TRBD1 TGCAGCAGTGACAGGGAGATTGGCTACACCTTC CSSDREIGYTF
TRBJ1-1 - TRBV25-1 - TGTGCCAGCAGTGCACCGGGACGGAGGAACACTGAAGCTTTCTTT CASSAPGRRNTEAFF
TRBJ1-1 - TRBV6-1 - TGTGCCAGCAGCACCTGTGGACACAAGAACACTGAAGCTTTCTTT CASSTCGHKNTEAFF
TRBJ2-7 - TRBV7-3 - TGCGCCAGCAGCCAAGCCAGAAGCGAGAGGTCCTACGAGCAGTACTTC CASSQARSERSYEQYF
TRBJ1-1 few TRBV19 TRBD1 TGTGCCAGTAGTATAGGCCAGGGGGTAATGAACACTGAAGCTTTCTTT CASSIGQGVMNTEAFF
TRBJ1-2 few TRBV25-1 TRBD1 TGTGCCAGCAGTGAACCGGGACAGAACTATGGCTACACCTTC CASSEPGQNYGYTF
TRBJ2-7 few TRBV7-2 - TGTGCCAGCAGCTTAAAGGGTACAGGGTACTCCTACGAGCAGTACTTC CASSLKGTGYSYEQYF
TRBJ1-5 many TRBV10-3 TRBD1 TGTGCCACAGGCCCAGACCGGACAGGCTTCAATCAGCCCCAGCATTTT CATGPDRTGFNQPQHF
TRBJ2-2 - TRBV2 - - CASSGIGPGSCFF
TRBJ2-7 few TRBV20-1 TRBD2 TGCAGTGCTAGAGGGACTAGCGGTAGGAGCTCCTACGAGCAGTACTTC CSARGTSGRSSYEQYF
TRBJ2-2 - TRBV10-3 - TGTGCCAGCGGAGGCCTGGGCGGGGAGCTGTTTTTT CASGGLGGELFF
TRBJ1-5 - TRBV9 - TGTGCCAGCAGCCCAAGGGGACCCCGGGCAGGGGTAGACAATCAGCCCCAGCATTTT CASSPRGPRAGVDNQPQHF
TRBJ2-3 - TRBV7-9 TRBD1 TGTGCCAGCAGCTGGACAGGGAATACGCAGTATTTT CASSWTGNTQYF